Presented here are 14 T cell receptor beta chains from one specimen sequenced in a study of CD8 T cells in ankylosing spondylitis. MiXCR, applied by TCRdb to the 5' RACE reads, yields one record per CDR3 protein. The table includes 100,000 to 150,000 distinct CDR3 sequences, about a tenth detected once. Source material: blood, either unsorted or a sorted T cell fraction (not recorded which). Every receptor here comes from a male donor with ankylosing spondylitis or in good health (not recorded which).

This clonotype occurred many times. V is TRBV12-3 or TRBV12-4 and J is TRBJ2-3; TRBD1 matches 8 bases. J lost 3 bases, V lost 3 bases, and 2 bases had no gene match. This CDR3 contains 14 residues. The CDR3 DNA is TGTGCCAGCAGTTTCGGACAGGGAACAGATACGCAGTATTTT. Residues: CASSFGQGTDTQYF.

Many counts were recorded for this clonotype. J is TRBJ2-1 and V is TRBV5-4, with 11 bases lining up with TRBD2. The CDR3 runs to 12 residues. Germline assignment: CDR1 SGHNT and CDR2 YYREEE (reference sequence). Trimming cost V 4 bases and J 10 bases; bases outside gene matches: 1. The CDR3 coding sequence is TGTGCCAGCAGCCGACTAGCGGGAGAGCAGTTCTTC. Translating gives CASSRLAGEQFF.

The chain recombines TRBV9 with TRBJ1-4; D unclear. Germline CDR1 and CDR2: SGDLS and YYNGEE. The V end was cut by 0 bases, the J end by 0 bases, with 6 bases between. The CDR3 covers 15 residues. The CDR3 bases are TGTGCCAGCAGCGTAGAAGTGTCAACTAATGAAAAACTGTTTTTT. This encodes CASSVEVSTNEKLFF.

This chain connects TRBV6-2 or TRBV6-3 to TRBJ2-7; D may be TRBD1 or TRBD2 (5 bases each). The germline gives CDR1 MNHEY, CDR2 SVGEGT. This CDR3 is 13 amino acids long. Trimming removed 4 bases from V and 5 bases from J, with 12 bases in between. The CDR3 reads CASSWGKDHEQYF. The DNA of the CDR3 is TGTGCCAGCAGTTGGGGGAAGGATCACGAGCAGTACTTC.

This clonotype appeared many times. This chain joins TRBV11-2 and TRBJ2-7, with 15 bases identical to TRBD2. The V gene end was trimmed by 1 base and the J gene end by 5 bases; junction bases not matched to a gene: 12. The CDR3 is 19 residues long. Looked up from germline, CDR1 is SGHAT and CDR2 is FQNNGV. For the CDR3, the DNA is TGTGCCAGCAGCTTAGGACTAAGGACTAGCGGGAGGGCCAGGAACGAGCAGTACTTC. This translates into CASSLGLRTSGRARNEQYF.

This clonotype has at least ten counts. The chain uses TRBV29-1 and TRBJ2-3, with TRBD1 matching 7 bases. Per germline, CDR1 SQVTM and CDR2 ANQGSEA. CDR3 length: 17 residues. Trimming removed 3 bases from V and 1 base from J; junction bases left unmatched: 13. The CDR3 sequence is CSVDRNRQGFRTDTQYF. In DNA form, the CDR3 reads TGCAGCGTTGATCGAAATCGACAGGGTTTTCGCACAGATACGCAGTATTTT.

This chain joins TRBV12-3 or TRBV12-4 and TRBJ2-5; TRBD1 matches 8 bases. The CDR3 runs to 12 residues. With 5 bases clipped from V and 6 bases from J, the junction kept 2 bases outside the gene matches. CDR3 amino acids: CASSQGAQTQYF. CDR3 DNA sequence: TGTGCCAGCAGTCAGGGGGCCCAGACCCAGTACTTC.

This clonotype was picked up a small number of times. The chain has TRBV5-1 and TRBJ2-1, with 9 bases aligning to TRBD2. The CDR3 loop spans 15 amino acids. The germline V gene has CDR1 SGHRS and CDR2 YFSETQ. Unmatched junction bases numbered 9, after V lost 4 bases and J lost 7 bases. CDR3 sequence (DNA): TGCGCCAGCAGCGGGCATAGCGGGAGCGGAAATGAGCAGTTCTTC. This gives the protein CASSGHSGSGNEQFF.

The gene calls are TRBV5-1 and TRBJ2-2; TRBD1 matches at 7 bases. Germline trimming cut 4 bases from V and 8 bases from J; bases unmatched to any gene: 17. CDR3 length: 17 residues. CDR1 SGHRS and CDR2 YFSETQ come from the germline V gene. In DNA form, the CDR3 reads TGCGCCAGCAGCCAACTACAGACAGGGCGAACAGGGGGGGAGCTGTTTTTT. It encodes CASSQLQTGRTGGELFF.

The chain combines TRBV2 with TRBJ2-7; the match to TRBD1 covers 7 bases. The germline V gene encodes CDR1 SNHLY and CDR2 FYNNEI. J lost 1 base, V lost 7 bases, and 13 bases had no gene match. The CDR3 runs to 16 residues. This CDR3 reads CASNEPDRDVSYEQYF. The CDR3 nucleotides are TGTGCCAGCAACGAACCAGACAGGGATGTATCCTACGAGCAGTACTTC.

Concerning this clonotype: A much larger clone differs from this one at a single base, so this may be a read error. The chain links TRBV3-1 to TRBJ2-1; D not resolved. CDR3 length equals 16 residues. Germline assignment: CDR1 LGHDT and CDR2 YNNKEL (reference sequence). The ends were cut back, 1 base at V and 5 bases at J, with 15 bases in the middle. For the CDR3, the DNA is TGTGCCAGCAGCCAAGGCTACAAAAGCGTTAACAATGAGCAGTTCTTC. Residues: CASSQGYKSVNNEQFF.

This clonotype was counted between two and nine times. The chain employs TRBV4-2 and TRBJ2-7; TRBD1 matches 7 bases. Trimming cost V 0 bases and J 3 bases; bases outside gene matches: 5. The V gene's germline CDR1 is LGHNA and CDR2 YNFKEQ. The CDR3 consists of 15 residues. The CDR3 DNA reads TGTGCCAGCAGCCAAGATCTTACAGGGGTCTACGAGCAGTACTTC. It codes for CASSQDLTGVYEQYF.

This clonotype appeared many times. V and J are TRBV7-8 and TRBJ2-1; D unresolved. Germline assignment: CDR1 SGHVS and CDR2 FQNEAQ. The V end lost 4 bases, the J end lost 0 bases, and 13 bases lay between the germline ends. CDR3 length: 16 residues. CDR3 in amino acids: CASSSQGRSSYNEQFF. The CDR3 coding sequence is TGTGCCAGCAGCTCTCAAGGACGGAGCTCCTACAATGAGCAGTTCTTC.

This clonotype occurred many times. The chain recombines TRBV5-5 with TRBJ1-4; 8 positions agree with TRBD1. Losses at the gene ends were 6 bases for V and 5 bases for J; bases not matched to a gene: 6. The germline gives CDR1 SGHKS, CDR2 YYEKEE (reference sequence). There are 14 residues in the CDR3. The CDR3 here is CASTQDRENEKLFF. As DNA, the CDR3 is TGTGCCAGCACCCAGGACAGGGAGAATGAAAAACTGTTTTTT.